This T cell receptor (beta chain) was captured by sequencing in a study of T-cell memory formation after mild COVID-19. V trimming: 10 bases; J trimming: 15 bases; junction bases outside the gene matches: 14. The V gene's germline CDR1 is MNHEY and CDR2 SMNVEV (reference sequence). The CDR3 extends over 12 amino acids. By share, this clonotype counts as large. TCR alpha and TCR beta cDNA libraries with sample barcodes and UMIs came from 5'RACE using constant-segment primers. TCRdb analysed the 5' RACE reads with MiXCR anew, one entry per CDR3 protein. The data contain 350,000 to 450,000 distinct CDR3 sequences, about an eighth of them singletons.

The chain combines TRBV27 with TRBJ2-1; the match to TRBD2 covers 8 bases. The sample comprised PBMCs or a T cell subset sorted from them (not recorded which). This clonotype originated in a man aged 18 to 29 who had mild COVID-19 (a few samples of this study predate the infection). Cell type and time point are not known. The CDR3 coding sequence is TGTGCCACCGGGACTAGAGGGGGGGGTCGGTTCTTC. This gives the protein CATGTRGGGRFF.